Sequencing of this T cell receptor (beta chain) was carried out in a study of OX40 agonist ivuxolimab in advanced cancers. Study-level information: Enrollees could have had prior anti-PD-1, anti-PD-L1 or anti-CTLA-4 therapy, which over 35% had received. There were three patients with partial responses, one having hepatocellular carcinoma and two cutaneous melanoma. General study results and limits: Certain nonresponders additionally had low normalized T-cell clonal expansion.

This clone turned up a few times. Its antigen is unknown. Here immunoSEQ multiplex PCR was the method, and the copy in TCRdb shows in-frame clones only, minus some. This table holds around 31,000 clones, about 93% found once. CDR1 SGHNT and CDR2 YYREEE come from the germline V gene (reference sequence). CDR3 length equals 14 residues. V lost 2 bases to trimming and J lost 7 bases; unmatched junction nucleotides: 1. Sequencing was performed on CD4+ or CD8+ T cells sorted from blood, taken in a trial of the OX40 agonist ivuxolimab. This chain connects TRBV5-4 to TRBJ2-1; 12 positions agree with TRBD2. The receptor comes from an adult with an advanced solid tumor such as melanoma, head and neck, liver or kidney cancer. CDR3: CASSFLAGGNEQFF. CDR3 DNA: TGTGCCAGCAGCTTTCTAGCGGGGGGGAATGAGCAGTTCTTC.